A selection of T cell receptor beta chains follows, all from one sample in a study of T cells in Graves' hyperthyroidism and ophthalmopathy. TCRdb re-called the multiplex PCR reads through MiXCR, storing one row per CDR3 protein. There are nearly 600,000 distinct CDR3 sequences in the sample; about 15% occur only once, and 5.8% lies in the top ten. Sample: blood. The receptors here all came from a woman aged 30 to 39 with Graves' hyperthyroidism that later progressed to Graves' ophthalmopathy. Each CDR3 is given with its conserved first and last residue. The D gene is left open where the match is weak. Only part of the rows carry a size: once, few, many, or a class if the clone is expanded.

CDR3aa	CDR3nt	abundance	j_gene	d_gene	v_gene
CASSLNYGTDTQYF	TGTGCCAGCAGTTTAAATTACGGGACAGATACGCAGTATTTT	many	TRBJ2-3	NA	TRBV12-3/TRBV12-4
CASSYPGGSGELFF	TGTGCCAGCAGTTATCCAGGGGGATCCGGGGAGCTGTTTTTT	NA	TRBJ2-2	TRBD1	TRBV6-5
CAWSTEIYGYTF	TGTGCCTGGAGCACAGAAATCTATGGCTACACCTTC	many	TRBJ1-2	NA	TRBV30
CASSQDSDSYSNQPQHF	TGCGCCAGCAGCCAAGATTCGGACAGCTATAGCAATCAGCCCCAGCATTTT	few	TRBJ1-5	NA	TRBV4-1
CSASFQEGTEAFF	TGCAGTGCTAGTTTTCAGGAGGGCACTGAAGCTTTCTTT	many	TRBJ1-1	NA	TRBV20-1
CASTTTSTVSPLHF	TGTGCCAGCACAACAACTTCAACTGTTTCACCCCTCCACTTT	NA	TRBJ1-6	NA	TRBV5-6
CASSLAKYPGNEQFF	TGTGCCAGCAGCTTAGCGAAATACCCCGGCAATGAGCAGTTCTTC	many	TRBJ2-1	NA	TRBV7-9
CASSSTDRDDEQFF	TGTGCCAGCAGCTCTACGGACAGGGACGATGAGCAGTTCTTC	many	TRBJ2-1	TRBD1	TRBV7-6
CASGLVVPRTGGFSMRGYTF	TGTGCTAGTGGTTTGGTAGTCCCCCGGACAGGGGGCTTCTCTATGCGAGGCTACACCTTC	many	TRBJ1-2	TRBD1	TRBV12-5
CASSLNIVERGNTGELFF	TGTGCCAGCAGCTTAAATATCGTTGAAAGGGGGAACACCGGGGAGCTGTTTTTT	many	TRBJ2-2	NA	TRBV11-2
CASFEEGLGDTQYF	TGCGCCAGCTTTGAGGAGGGCCTTGGAGATACGCAGTATTTT	few	TRBJ2-3	NA	TRBV5-1
CASSTWRPNELLISYNEQFF	TGTGCCAGCTCCACGTGGAGACCGAATGAATTACTTATCTCCTACAATGAGCAGTTCTTC	many	TRBJ2-1	NA	TRBV6-2/TRBV6-3
CSARDPYRFLDPYEQYF	TGCAGTGCTAGAGATCCCTACCGCTTTTTAGATCCCTACGAGCAGTACTTC	few	TRBJ2-7	NA	TRBV20-1